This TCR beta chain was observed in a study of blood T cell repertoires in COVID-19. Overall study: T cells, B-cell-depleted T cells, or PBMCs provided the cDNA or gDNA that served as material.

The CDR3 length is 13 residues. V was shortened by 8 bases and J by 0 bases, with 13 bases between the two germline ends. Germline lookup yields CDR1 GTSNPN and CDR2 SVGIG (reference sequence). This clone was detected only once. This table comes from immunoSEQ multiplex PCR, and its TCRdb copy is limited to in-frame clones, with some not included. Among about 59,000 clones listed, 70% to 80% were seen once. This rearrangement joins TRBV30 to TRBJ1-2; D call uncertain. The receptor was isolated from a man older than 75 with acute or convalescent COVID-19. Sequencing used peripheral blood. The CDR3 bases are TGTGCCCATACGCCGGGAGCTAACTATGGCTACACCTTC. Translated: CAHTPGANYGYTF.